This T cell receptor (beta chain) appears in the sequencing data of a study of low-dose radiotherapy and immunotherapy resistance in tumors. Across the whole study: With 1 Gy per fraction every two weeks, Cohort 2 accumulated 13 Gy across 26 weeks.

Time point in this sample: after trial treatment. Treatment denoted: LDRT plus nivolumab, ipilimumab, low-dose cyclophosphamide and aspirin (RACIN trial). All eligible patients presented with advanced solid tumors that contained no tumor-infiltrating lymphocytes. Details on this clonotype: One end of the junction is discordant with germline, which a read error may explain.

The CDR3 has 14 residues. The germline V gene encodes CDR1 MDHEN and CDR2 SYDVKM. Alpha and beta chains were covered, as first-strand cDNA relied on TRAV- and TRBV-specific primers. Over approximately 20 PCR cycles, TCRs were amplified from a constant-region primer and V-primer adapter. TCRdb re-called the reads with MiXCR, one entry per CDR3 protein. The sample comprises about 30,000 distinct CDR3 sequences, under 55% of which are singletons, and roughly 5.7% rests with the top ten. This TCR was recovered from a male donor with gallbladder cancer. This chain joins TRBV28 and TRBJ2-5; TRBD1 or TRBD2 may be the D gene (5 bases each). The sample in question was PBMCs, obtained after low-dose radiotherapy plus immunotherapy. The CDR3 reads CATSEIGTSETQYF. As DNA, the CDR3 is TGTGCCACCAGTGAGATTGGGACCTCAGAGACCCAGTACTTC.